The clone carrying this T cell receptor beta chain has only one observation. No antigen is known for it. This CDR3 is 14 amino acids long. Trimming removed 1 base from V and 2 bases from J, with 8 bases in between. Germline CDR1 and CDR2: SGHTA and FQGNSA. The record originates from a study of cytomegalovirus exposure and HLA in healthy donors. Study overall: An analysis done earlier identified roughly 120 million unique TCR beta sequences from about 179 million T cells.

This PCR relied on a set of 60 Vbeta primers and 13 Jbeta primers. TCRdb keeps only in-frame clones here, not all; method: immunoSEQ multiplex PCR. The table lists about 150,000 clones, 75% to 80% of them singletons. Whole-study findings and limits: As a later analysis revealed, the rate of TCR association differed by HLA locus, with DRB1 most and HLA-C fewest.

This sequence was found in a male donor in good health and CMV-seronegative. The chain employs TRBV7-2 and TRBJ1-2; no clear D. What was sequenced was PBMCs. The CDR3 region has the DNA TGTGCCAGCAGCTTAGTCCGGGTAAACTATGGCTACACCTTC. This codes for CASSLVRVNYGYTF. Based on the CDR3 plus reference TRBV7-2 and TRBJ1-2, the full variable domain is GAGVSQSPSNKVTEKGKDVELRCDPISGHTALYWYRQSLGQGLEFLIYFQGNSAPDKSGLPSDRFSAERTGGSVSTLTIQRTQQEDSAVYLCASSLVRVNYGYTFGSGTRLTVV.